Listed below are T cell receptor beta chains from one sample, sequenced in a study of OX40 agonist ivuxolimab in advanced cancers. Clones were sequenced by immunoSEQ multiplex PCR, and TCRdb holds only the in-frame ones, with some missing. Of about 61,000 clones listed, around four fifths were seen once; the top ten hold 3.4%. The input for sequencing was CD4+ or CD8+ T cells sorted from blood, taken in a trial of the OX40 agonist ivuxolimab. The receptor set was obtained from an adult with an advanced solid tumor such as melanoma, head and neck, liver or kidney cancer. The CDR3 runs from the conserved cysteine through the conserved F or W. The order of the fields is J gene, clone size, D gene, V gene, CDR3 DNA, CDR3 protein. A D gene is named only where the DNA matches it firmly. Only some rows state a clone size, as once, few, many or a class for expanded clones.

j_gene: TRBJ2-3
abundance: -
d_gene: TRBD1
v_gene: TRBV19
CDR3nt: TGTGCCAGTAGTCCCCGGACAGGACCTTTGGGCACAGATACGCAGTATTTT
CDR3aa: CASSPRTGPLGTDTQYF

j_gene: TRBJ1-3
abundance: -
d_gene: -
v_gene: TRBV7-8
CDR3nt: TGTGCCAGCAGCTTAGAACAGGGCGGTGGAAACACCATATATTTT
CDR3aa: CASSLEQGGGNTIYF

j_gene: TRBJ2-5
abundance: -
d_gene: TRBD1
v_gene: TRBV28
CDR3nt: TGTGCCAGCAGTTTAAATGGACAGGGGATCCAAGAGACCCAGTACTTC
CDR3aa: CASSLNGQGIQETQYF

j_gene: TRBJ2-5
abundance: -
d_gene: TRBD2
v_gene: TRBV30
CDR3nt: TGTGCCTGGAGTGTACCCCCGGGGGCGGGGGGGCCTCTTGAGACCCAGTACTTC
CDR3aa: CAWSVPPGAGGPLETQYF

j_gene: TRBJ1-2
abundance: -
d_gene: -
v_gene: TRBV30
CDR3nt: TGTGCCTGGAGCTACTCGGATGGCTACACCTTC
CDR3aa: CAWSYSDGYTF

j_gene: TRBJ2-7
abundance: -
d_gene: -
v_gene: TRBV5-6
CDR3nt: TGTGCCAGCAGCTTGACCCAACCAGGTACCTACGAGCAGTACTTC
CDR3aa: CASSLTQPGTYEQYF

j_gene: TRBJ2-3
abundance: -
d_gene: TRBD1
v_gene: TRBV11-2
CDR3nt: TGTGCCAGCAGCCCCCTGATCCGGGACAGGCGGGGAGATACGCAGTATTTT
CDR3aa: CASSPLIRDRRGDTQYF

j_gene: TRBJ2-7
abundance: -
d_gene: -
v_gene: TRBV5-1
CDR3nt: TGCGCCAGCAGCAATCCAAACCAGGGTTCCTACGAGCAGTACTTC
CDR3aa: CASSNPNQGSYEQYF

j_gene: TRBJ2-5
abundance: -
d_gene: -
v_gene: TRBV28
CDR3nt: TGTGCCAGCAGTTTAGTTATAGAGACCCAGTACTTC
CDR3aa: CASSLVIETQYF

j_gene: TRBJ2-3
abundance: once
d_gene: TRBD1
v_gene: TRBV23-1
CDR3nt: TGCGCCAGCAGTCAACGGGGGCAGGGGGCGCTGACAGATACGCAGTATTTT
CDR3aa: CASSQRGQGALTDTQYF

j_gene: TRBJ2-1
abundance: -
d_gene: TRBD1
v_gene: TRBV5-6
CDR3nt: TGTGCCAGCAGCTTGGGGACAGGGAGAGGCAATGAGCAGTTCTTC
CDR3aa: CASSLGTGRGNEQFF

j_gene: TRBJ2-7
abundance: -
d_gene: -
v_gene: TRBV7-2
CDR3nt: TGTGCCAGCAGCTTAGGTCTGTTCTACGAGCAGTACTTC
CDR3aa: CASSLGLFYEQYF

j_gene: TRBJ2-1
abundance: -
d_gene: TRBD2
v_gene: TRBV7-2
CDR3nt: TGTGCCAGCAGCTTAGATCGGGGGGCCTACAATGAGCAGTTCTTC
CDR3aa: CASSLDRGAYNEQFF

j_gene: TRBJ2-2
abundance: -
d_gene: TRBD1
v_gene: TRBV9
CDR3nt: TGTGCTGGTCAGGGGGACACCGGGGAGCTGTTTTTT
CDR3aa: CAGQGDTGELFF

j_gene: TRBJ1-6
abundance: -
d_gene: -
v_gene: TRBV30
CDR3nt: TGTGCCTGGACCCTCCCCCGGAGCCCCCTCCACTTT
CDR3aa: CAWTLPRSPLHF

j_gene: TRBJ1-2
abundance: -
d_gene: -
v_gene: TRBV11-2
CDR3nt: TGTGCCAGCAGCGGGGGCGACTATGGCTACACCTTC
CDR3aa: CASSGGDYGYTF

j_gene: TRBJ1-6
abundance: -
d_gene: TRBD1
v_gene: TRBV7-8
CDR3nt: TGTGCCAGCAGCCAAAGACAGGGTAATTCACCCCTCCACTTT
CDR3aa: CASSQRQGNSPLHF

j_gene: TRBJ2-1
abundance: -
d_gene: TRBD2
v_gene: TRBV18
CDR3nt: TGTGCCAGCTCACCACCGAGTAGCGGGGGGTTAGGTGAGCAGTTCTTC
CDR3aa: CASSPPSSGGLGEQFF

j_gene: TRBJ1-1
abundance: -
d_gene: TRBD1
v_gene: TRBV6-6
CDR3nt: TGTGCCAGCAGTCCCCGGACAGGGGGGAGGAACACTGAAGCTTTCTTT
CDR3aa: CASSPRTGGRNTEAFF

j_gene: TRBJ1-1
abundance: few
d_gene: TRBD1
v_gene: TRBV4-1
CDR3nt: TGCGCCAGCAGCCTAGAGGACAGGGAAGACACTGAAGCTTTCTTT
CDR3aa: CASSLEDREDTEAFF